Shown below are 20 T cell receptor beta chains from a single sample sequenced in a study. Each CDR3 protein is one row after TCRdb ran MiXCR on the 5' RACE reads. This sample has tens of thousands of distinct CDR3 sequences, with 22% found just once. Sequencing was carried out using memory CD4+ T cells sorted from a lymph node. This sample's subset: memory CD4+ T cells, CD4+CD45RO+CD25-. The receptors stem from a female donor with breast cancer.

This clonotype was detected many times. The rearrangement links TRBV20-1 to TRBJ1-3, with unresolved D. Trimming took 0 bases from V and 7 from J, leaving 4 bases between them. In germline, CDR1 is DFQATT, CDR2 SNEGSKA (reference sequence). The CDR3 contains 11 residues. The CDR3 nucleotides read TGCAGTGCTAGAGATCGGAACACCATATATTTT. Translation gives CSARDRNTIYF.

There are a few counts of this clonotype. A single base separates this from a much larger clone, so it may be a read error. V gene TRBV9 combines with J gene TRBJ1-1; no clear D gene. V was cut by 7 bases and J by 2 bases, with 15 bases left in between. This CDR3 contains 14 residues. Germline CDR1 and CDR2: SGDLS and YYNGEE. Here the CDR3 reads CASGPRRINTEAFF. CDR3 bases: TGTGCCAGCGGCCCCCGACGCATCAACACTGAAGCTTTCTTT.

The sample holds a few counts of this clonotype. The V and J genes are TRBV5-1 and TRBJ1-4; weak D call: TRBD1 (5 bases). Germline CDR1 SGHRS, CDR2 YFSETQ. The CDR3 consists of 13 residues. With 5 bases removed from V and 3 bases from J, the gap between germline ends came to 8 bases. The CDR3 coding sequence is TGCGCCAGCAGTCCGGGACCTAATGAAAAACTGTTTTTT. Encoded protein: CASSPGPNEKLFF.

In this sample, this clonotype turned up many times. V is TRBV20-1 and J is TRBJ2-3; 7 bases line up with TRBD2. The germline CDR1 and CDR2 sequences are DFQATT and SNEGSKA (reference sequence). The V gene end was trimmed by 3 bases and the J gene end by 2 bases; junction bases not matched to a gene: 8. CDR3 length: 15 amino acids. The chain's CDR3 is CSASGGVVITDTQYF. CDR3 DNA sequence: TGCAGTGCTAGTGGGGGGGTAGTGATCACAGATACGCAGTATTTT.

The V call is TRBV12-3 or TRBV12-4, the J call TRBJ2-3; the match to TRBD2 covers 8 bases. Trimming cost V 2 bases and J 5 bases; bases outside gene matches: 9. The CDR3 totals 16 residues. The CDR3 DNA sequence: TGTGCCAGCAGTTTATTGGCTAGCGGGTCGGGAGATACGCAGTATTTT. Amino acid sequence: CASSLLASGSGDTQYF.

This clonotype turned up a few times. The V call is TRBV5-5, the J call TRBJ2-2; D gene uncertain. The V gene's germline CDR1 is SGHKS and CDR2 YYEKEE (reference sequence). Trimming removed 0 bases at V and 4 bases at J, with 10 bases between. The CDR3 totals 15 residues. CDR3 region: CASSLVGLSTGELFF. CDR3 in DNA: TGTGCCAGCAGCTTGGTCGGGCTATCCACCGGGGAGCTGTTTTTT. Supplemented by reference TRBV5-5 and TRBJ2-2, the full variable domain reads DAGVTQSPTHLIKTRGQQVTLRCSPISGHKSVSWYQQVLGQGPQFIFQYYEKEERGRGNFPDRFSARQFPNYSSELNVNALLLGDSALYLCASSLVGLSTGELFFGEGSRLTVL.

The genes are TRBV3-1 and TRBJ2-5, with D tentatively TRBD2 (6 bases). This CDR3 has 16 amino acids. In germline, CDR1 is LGHDT, CDR2 YNNKEL (reference sequence). Trimming stripped 4 bases from V and 4 bases from J, with 19 bases between. The CDR3: CASSPIGGSSGETQYF. CDR3 nucleotides: TGTGCCAGCAGCCCCATTGGGGGGAGCAGTGGAGAGACCCAGTACTTC.

The rearrangement links TRBV5-6 to TRBJ2-1, with D hard to call. V dropped 1 base and J dropped 12 bases, with 11 bases sitting between them. The CDR3 totals 12 residues. Germline CDR1 reads SGHDT; CDR2 reads YYEEEE. DNA for the CDR3: TGTGCCAGCAGCTTGAGGCTGATGGGGCAGTTCTTC. The encoded protein is CASSLRLMGQFF.

Comment on this clonotype: This may come from a read error, since a much larger clone is one base off. The CDR3 loop is CASSGCMTDTQYF. In DNA, the CDR3 is TGTGCCAGCAGTGGGTGCATGACAGATACGCAGTATTTT. The gene calls are TRBV6-1 and TRBJ2-3; no reliable D call. Germline CDR1 and CDR2: MNHNS and SASEGT. Trimming removed 4 bases at V and 3 bases at J, with 8 bases between. The CDR3 extends over 13 amino acids.

On this clonotype: A read error may produce the germline difference seen at one junction end. The rearrangement links TRBV7-7 to TRBJ2-7; D is perhaps TRBD1 (5 bases). This CDR3 comprises 14 residues. Germline V gives CDR1 SSHAT, CDR2 FNYEAQ (reference sequence). The CDR3 DNA is TGTGCTAGCAGCTTCAGGGAAGGAGCGTACGAGCAGTACTTC. Its translation: CASSFREGAYEQYF.

The rearrangement joins TRBV30 to TRBJ2-2; the D gene is possibly TRBD2 (6 bases). Germline lookup yields CDR1 GTSNPN and CDR2 SVGIG (reference sequence). This CDR3 has 16 amino acids. V was pared by 2 bases and J by 2 bases, with 15 bases between. The CDR3 DNA follows: TGTGCCTGGAGTAAACTAGCTGGGTTCAACACCGGGGAGCTGTTTTTT. Translating it yields CAWSKLAGFNTGELFF.

The table lists this clonotype with many counts. Compared with germline, one end of the junction differs, possibly owing to a read error. The rearrangement uses TRBV7-7 and TRBJ2-5; TRBD2 is a possible D gene (5 bases). Germline CDR1 reads SSHAT; CDR2 reads FNYEAQ (reference sequence). CDR3 size: 14 residues. The DNA for the CDR3 is TGTGCTAGCAGCCCGGGGTTCGGAACGGGCACCCAGTACTTC. This encodes CASSPGFGTGTQYF. The whole variable domain, remainder taken from reference TRBV7-7 and TRBJ2-5, is GAGVSQSPRYKVTKRGQDVTLRCDPISSHATLYWYQQALGQGPEFLTYFNYEAQPDKSGLPSDRFSAERPEGSISTLTIQRTEQRDSAMYRCASSPGFGTGTQYFGPGTRLLVL.

This clonotype was counted only a few times. This CDR3 is CASSYSIREPGRGNQPQHF. CDR3 bases: TGTGCCAGCAGTTACTCGATCAGAGAACCGGGGCGAGGCAATCAGCCCCAGCATTTT. The gene calls are TRBV6-2 or TRBV6-3 and TRBJ1-5, with a tentative D call TRBD1 (5 bases). The length of the CDR3 is 19 residues. Trimming left V 0 bases short and J 2 bases short, with 20 bases between. The germline CDR1 and CDR2 sequences are MNHEY and SVGEGT.

V is TRBV20-1 and J is TRBJ1-2; D unclear. V gave up 5 bases and J gave up 0 bases, with 10 bases separating them. The CDR3 consists of 13 residues. Germline V gene sequence: CDR1 DFQATT, CDR2 SNEGSKA (reference sequence). In nucleotides, the CDR3 is TGCAGTGCTCCCACGGAAGCTAACTATGGCTACACCTTC. Translated, it gives CSAPTEANYGYTF.

This clonotype was counted a few times. The V gene is TRBV2, the J gene TRBJ1-6; TRBD1 might be the D (6 bases). Germline V lookup: CDR1 SNHLY, CDR2 FYNNEI. The length of the CDR3 is 14 residues. Trimming removed 6 bases at V and 7 bases at J, with 13 bases between. CDR3 sequence: CASRSRGRNSPLHF. The CDR3 DNA reads as TGTGCCAGCAGGAGCAGGGGTAGGAATTCACCCCTCCACTTT.

The rearrangement links TRBV5-1 to TRBJ2-4, with D perhaps TRBD1 or TRBD2 (5 bases each). This CDR3 has 15 residues. Germline lookup yields CDR1 SGHRS and CDR2 YFSETQ. V was trimmed by 0 bases and J by 3 bases, leaving 10 bases between them. For the CDR3, the DNA is TGCGCCAGCAGCTTGGCCGGGGCCCTCAAAAACATTCAGTACTTC. Encoded protein: CASSLAGALKNIQYF. The full variable domain, in which reference TRBV5-1 and TRBJ2-4 provide the parts outside the CDR3, is KAGVTQTPRYLIKTRGQQVTLSCSPISGHRSVSWYQQTPGQGLQFLFEYFSETQRNKGNFPGRFSGRQFSNSRSEMNVSTLELGDSALYLCASSLAGALKNIQYFGAGTRLSVL.

The chain employs TRBV5-1 and TRBJ2-5, with D perhaps matching TRBD2 (5 bases). The CDR3 runs 13 residues. In germline, CDR1 is SGHRS, CDR2 YFSETQ. Trimming took off 0 bases at V and 2 bases at J, with 5 bases between the two ends. CDR3: CASSLGGQETQYF. Here the CDR3 DNA reads TGCGCCAGCAGCTTGGGCGGGCAAGAGACCCAGTACTTC. The full variable domain, with the rest looked up from reference TRBV5-1 and TRBJ2-5, is KAGVTQTPRYLIKTRGQQVTLSCSPISGHRSVSWYQQTPGQGLQFLFEYFSETQRNKGNFPGRFSGRQFSNSRSEMNVSTLELGDSALYLCASSLGGQETQYFGPGTRLLVL.

This clonotype has at least ten counts. The V and J genes are TRBV6-1 and TRBJ1-3; D gene ambiguous. V was pared by 8 bases and J by 3 bases, with 8 bases between. The CDR3 sequence is 12 residues long. Germline V CDR1 and CDR2: MNHNS, SASEGT. In nucleotides, the CDR3 is TGTGCCAGCGTACGGGTTGGAAACACCATATATTTT. This encodes CASVRVGNTIYF.

The sample holds many counts of this clonotype. The chain is built from TRBV6-5 and TRBJ2-2, with 9 bases aligning to TRBD2. V shed 2 bases and J 7 bases; nucleotides not matched to a gene: 5. Germline CDR1 is MNHEY and CDR2 is SVGAGI. The CDR3 spans 15 residues. Here the CDR3 DNA reads TGTGCCAGCAGTTACCGAGCGGGAGGTATCGGGGAGCTGTTTTTT. Residues: CASSYRAGGIGELFF.

Only a few counts were recorded for this clonotype. CDR3 in DNA: TGTGCCAGCAGCGCCGGACAGTCAGTCTCTGGAAACACCATATATTTT. This translates into CASSAGQSVSGNTIYF. The chain joins TRBV9 to TRBJ1-3; tentatively, D is TRBD1 (6 bases). The germline V gene has CDR1 SGDLS and CDR2 YYNGEE. The CDR3 length is 16 residues. V was cut by 3 bases and J by 0 bases, with 13 bases left in between.